This T cell receptor (beta chain) was sequenced during a study of cytomegalovirus exposure and HLA in healthy donors. The CDR3 covers 14 residues. Germline V gene data show CDR1 as LNHDA and CDR2 as SQIVND (reference sequence). This PCR relied on a set of 60 Vbeta primers and 13 Jbeta primers. Method: immunoSEQ multiplex PCR; TCRdb's copy keeps in-frame clones and lacks some. The sample consists of 100,000 to 150,000 clones, about four fifths of them appearing once. The TCR comes from a woman in her thirties or forties in good health and CMV-seropositive. Sequenced material: PBMCs. This chain joins TRBV19 and TRBJ2-5; TRBD2 aligns across 9 bases. The assigned J gene may be wrong: the sequence end matches TRBJ2-7 better. CDR3 sequence: CASSAGLADYEQYF. CDR3 DNA sequence: TGTGCCAGTAGTGCGGGACTAGCAGACTACGAGCAGTACTTC.